This T cell receptor beta chain was identified during a study of vaccination effects on CD4 cells after COVID-19. The V segment lost 6 bases and the J segment 7 bases; nucleotides outside the gene matches: 7. CDR3 length equals 15 residues. Germline V CDR1 and CDR2: KGHSH, LQKENI. About this clone: What it binds is unknown.

When less than 11 days of culture had elapsed, CD4+ T cells were isolated. The study found no prior SARS-CoV-2 infection in the vaccine recipients, who tested negative for nucleocapsid antibodies. Profiled with immunoSEQ multiplex PCR; TCRdb holds only in-frame clones, not every one. The sample consists of 70,000 to 75,000 clones, 60% to 80% of them appearing once. The rearrangement links TRBV18 to TRBJ1-6; TRBD1 matches at 9 bases. The material was CD4+ T cells from PBMCs cultured without peptide, obtained before COVID-19 vaccination. The sequence was obtained from a human donor who received a COVID-19 vaccine. The CDR3 sequence: CASSRWDRENSPLHF. CDR3 nucleotide sequence: TGTGCCAGCTCCCGGTGGGACAGGGAAAATTCACCCCTCCACTTT.